The entry below describes one T cell receptor beta chain. Its target is not known. Using immunoSEQ multiplex PCR, the repertoire was profiled, and TCRdb retains in-frame clones only, with some absent. The table has about 140,000 clones, roughly nine tenths seen once; the top ten hold about 3.5%. The entry originates in a study of T cell responses to AZD1222 COVID-19 vaccine. General study points: Clonal diversity may have been underestimated, and the donors were mostly white British, with more females than males.

The sequences come from peripheral blood, collected on day 0 of AZD1222 vaccination. The origin of this receptor is an adult in good health.

This CDR3 reads CASRPLSGSSYEQYF. The CDR3 nucleotides read TGTGCCAGCAGGCCACTGAGCGGGAGCTCCTACGAGCAGTACTTC. The chain employs TRBV2 and TRBJ2-7; 8 positions match TRBD2. The J segment lost 0 bases and the V segment lost 6 bases, leaving 7 bases of the junction unmatched. CDR3 length: 15 amino acids. Looked up from germline, CDR1 is SNHLY and CDR2 is FYNNEI.